This TCR beta chain was recorded in a study of T cells in Graves' hyperthyroidism and ophthalmopathy. Findings of the study overall: Blood samples included most of the expanded thyroid clonotypes exceeding 0.001.

Researchers amplified the TCR beta CDR3 regions from RNA transcripts. The HTBI set primed first-round TCR CDR3 RT-PCR. MiXCR was run by TCRdb on the multiplex PCR reads, yielding one entry per CDR3 protein. This sample has 460,000 or so distinct CDR3 sequences, with 14% found just once. J was trimmed by 4 bases and V by 8 bases; bases with no gene match: 6. This CDR3 is 14 amino acids long. Per germline, CDR1 SGHDN and CDR2 FVKESK. On this clonotype: Its antigen is not known.

This clonotype was sampled from a woman younger than 35 with Graves' hyperthyroidism. This chain links TRBV14 with TRBJ2-2, with TRBD1 identical over 8 bases. The sequenced sample consisted of blood. CDR3 nucleotide sequence: TGTGCCAGCCGTCCCAGGGGGCTCACCGGGGAGCTGTTTTTT. Translated, it gives CASRPRGLTGELFF.